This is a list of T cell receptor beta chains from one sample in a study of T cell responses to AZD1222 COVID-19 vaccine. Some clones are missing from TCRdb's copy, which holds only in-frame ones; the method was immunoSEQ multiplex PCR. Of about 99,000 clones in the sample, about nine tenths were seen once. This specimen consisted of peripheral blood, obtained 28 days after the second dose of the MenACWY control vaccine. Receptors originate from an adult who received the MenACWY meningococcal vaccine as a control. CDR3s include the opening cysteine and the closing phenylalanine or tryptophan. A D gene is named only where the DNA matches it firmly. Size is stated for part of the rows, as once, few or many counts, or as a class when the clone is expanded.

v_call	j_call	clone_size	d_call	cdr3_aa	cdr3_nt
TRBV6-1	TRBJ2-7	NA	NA	CASSASGGARSYEQYF	TGTGCCAGCAGTGCGTCGGGGGGCGCACGGTCCTACGAGCAGTACTTC
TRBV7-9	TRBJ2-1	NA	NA	CASSSRPLSEQFF	TGTGCCAGCAGCTCTCGACCACTCAGTGAGCAGTTCTTC
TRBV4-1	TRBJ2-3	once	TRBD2	CASSQGGGVDTQYF	TGCGCCAGCAGCCAAGGCGGGGGGGTGGATACGCAGTATTTT
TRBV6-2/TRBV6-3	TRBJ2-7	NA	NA	CASSLLYEQYF	TGTGCCAGCAGCCTCCTCTACGAGCAGTACTTC
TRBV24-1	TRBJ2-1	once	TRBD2	CATSDLGLAVQFF	TGTGCCACCAGTGATTTAGGACTAGCGGTCCAGTTCTTC
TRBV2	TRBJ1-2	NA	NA	CASSQLTGNYGYTF	TGTGCCAGCAGTCAACTGACAGGAAACTATGGCTACACCTTC
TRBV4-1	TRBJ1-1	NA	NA	CASSLGSNTEAFF	TGCGCCAGCAGCCTCGGGTCGAACACTGAAGCTTTCTTT
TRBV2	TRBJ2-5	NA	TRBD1	CASSRQGGTQYF	TGTGCCAGCAGCAGACAGGGGGGGACCCAGTACTTC
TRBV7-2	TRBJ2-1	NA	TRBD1	CASSPDRVSYNEQFF	TGTGCCAGCAGCCCAGACAGGGTCTCCTACAATGAGCAGTTCTTC
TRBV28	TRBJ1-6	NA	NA	CASSHRDVGLYNSPLHF	TGTGCCAGCAGCCACAGGGATGTGGGACTATATAATTCACCCCTCCACTTT
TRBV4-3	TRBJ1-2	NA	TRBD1	CASSQDLATGAAYGYTF	TGCGCCAGCAGCCAAGACCTTGCCACAGGGGCCGCCTATGGCTACACCTTC
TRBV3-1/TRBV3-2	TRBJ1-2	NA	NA	CASSQDLTGYGYTF	TGTGCCAGCAGCCAAGATCTCACAGGCTATGGCTACACCTTC
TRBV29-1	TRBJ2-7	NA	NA	CSVARGGHRSYEQYF	TGCAGCGTTGCCAGGGGAGGTCACCGCTCCTACGAGCAGTACTTC
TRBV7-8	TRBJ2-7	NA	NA	CASSFSNYEQYF	TGTGCCAGCAGCTTCTCTAACTACGAGCAGTACTTC
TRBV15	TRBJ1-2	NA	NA	CATSSRNGDYGYTF	TGTGCCACCAGCAGTCGAAACGGAGACTATGGCTACACCTTC
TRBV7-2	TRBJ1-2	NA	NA	CASSLSYRVYGYTF	TGTGCCAGCAGCTTATCGTACAGGGTCTATGGCTACACCTTC
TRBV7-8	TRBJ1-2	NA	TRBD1	CASSSPDRGLPGYTF	TGTGCCAGCAGCTCCCCAGACAGGGGCCTGCCCGGCTACACCTTC
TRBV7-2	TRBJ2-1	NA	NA	CASSPEAGREQFF	TGTGCCAGCAGCCCCGAAGCAGGGCGTGAGCAGTTCTTC
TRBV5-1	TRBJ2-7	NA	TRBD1	CASSRDSDSYEQYF	TGCGCCAGCAGCAGGGACAGCGATTCCTACGAGCAGTACTTC
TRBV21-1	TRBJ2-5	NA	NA	CASSKVGTEQETQYF	TGTGCCAGCAGCAAAGTGGGGACCGAGCAAGAGACCCAGTACTTC
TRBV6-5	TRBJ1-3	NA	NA	CASSTGSGNTIYF	TGTGCCAGCAGCACGGGATCCGGAAACACCATATATTTT
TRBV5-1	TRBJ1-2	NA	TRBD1	CASSWAGQGDYGYTF	TGCGCCAGCAGCTGGGCCGGACAGGGCGACTATGGCTACACCTTC
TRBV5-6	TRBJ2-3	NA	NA	CASSFPGPSRGDTQYF	TGTGCCAGCAGCTTTCCCGGGCCTTCAAGGGGGGATACGCAGTATTTT
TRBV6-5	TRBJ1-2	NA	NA	CASSYSRGSSYGYTF	TGTGCCAGCAGTTACTCGAGGGGGAGCAGTTATGGCTACACCTTC
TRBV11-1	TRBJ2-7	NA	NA	CASSPFFSEAYEQYF	TGTGCCAGCAGCCCATTCTTCAGCGAAGCCTACGAGCAGTACTTC
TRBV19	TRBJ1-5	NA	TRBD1	CASSRYTGQGTGQPQHF	TGTGCCAGTAGTCGTTATACCGGACAGGGTACGGGTCAGCCCCAGCATTTT
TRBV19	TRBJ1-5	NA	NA	CASSPGGGSNQPQHF	TGTGCCAGTAGTCCCGGGGGGGGGAGCAATCAGCCCCAGCATTTT
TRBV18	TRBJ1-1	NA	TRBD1	CASSPLPPQGDTEAFF	TGTGCCAGCTCACCACTACCCCCTCAGGGGGACACTGAAGCTTTCTTT
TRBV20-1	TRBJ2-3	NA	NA	CSGGVDTQYF	TGCAGTGGGGGTGTAGATACGCAGTATTTT
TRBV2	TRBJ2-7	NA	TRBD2	CASSPLSGTFYEQYF	TGTGCCAGCAGCCCATTAAGCGGGACCTTCTACGAGCAGTACTTC
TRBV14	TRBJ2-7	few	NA	CASSRQAVRGEQYF	TGTGCCAGCAGCCGACAGGCCGTGCGGGGCGAGCAGTACTTC
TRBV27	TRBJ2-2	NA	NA	CASSFFDSPLTGELFF	TGTGCCAGCAGTTTTTTTGACAGCCCCCTAACCGGGGAGCTGTTTTTT
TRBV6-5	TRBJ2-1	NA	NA	CASSSGYSYNEQFF	TGTGCCAGCAGCAGCGGGTACTCCTACAATGAGCAGTTCTTC
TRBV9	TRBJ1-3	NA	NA	CASTPTSGSSGNTIYF	TGTGCCAGCACCCCCACCTCAGGGAGCTCTGGAAACACCATATATTTT
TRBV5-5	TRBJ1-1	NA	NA	CASNLNTEAFF	TGTGCCAGCAACCTTAACACTGAAGCTTTCTTT
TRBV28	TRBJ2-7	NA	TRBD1	CASSPITGVGPYEQYF	TGTGCCAGCAGTCCCATTACAGGGGTTGGTCCCTACGAGCAGTACTTC
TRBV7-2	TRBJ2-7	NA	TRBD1	CASRAGGSSYEQYF	TGTGCCAGCCGGGCAGGGGGCAGCTCCTACGAGCAGTACTTC
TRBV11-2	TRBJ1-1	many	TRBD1	CASSLEGQGGAFF	TGTGCCAGCAGCTTAGAGGGACAGGGGGGAGCTTTCTTT
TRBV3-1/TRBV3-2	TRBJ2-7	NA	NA	CASSQTSYEQYF	TGTGCCAGCAGCCAGACCTCCTACGAGCAGTACTTC
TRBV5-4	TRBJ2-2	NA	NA	CASSFDRNTGELFF	TGTGCCAGCAGCTTTGACAGAAACACCGGGGAGCTGTTTTTT
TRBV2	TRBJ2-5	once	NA	CASRGSGETQYF	TGTGCCAGCAGGGGGAGTGGGGAGACCCAGTACTTC
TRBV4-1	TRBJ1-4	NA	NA	CASSQNQGLNEKLFF	TGCGCCAGCAGCCAAAATCAGGGGCTTAATGAAAAACTGTTTTTT
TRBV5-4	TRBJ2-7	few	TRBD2	CASSPRGEEQYF	TGTGCCAGCAGCCCACGGGGGGAAGAGCAGTACTTC
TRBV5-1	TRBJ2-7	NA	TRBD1	CASSLGDRGVEQYF	TGCGCCAGCAGCTTGGGGGACAGGGGTGTCGAGCAGTACTTC
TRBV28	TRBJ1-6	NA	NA	CASSGRADNSPLHF	TGTGCCAGCAGTGGCCGGGCGGATAATTCACCCCTCCACTTT
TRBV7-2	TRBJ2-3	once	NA	CASSFGGHTDTQYF	TGTGCCAGCAGCTTCGGCGGTCACACAGATACGCAGTATTTT
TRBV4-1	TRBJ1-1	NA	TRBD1	CASSQTGASLVNTEAFF	TGCGCCAGCAGCCAAACAGGGGCTTCTCTTGTGAACACTGAAGCTTTCTTT